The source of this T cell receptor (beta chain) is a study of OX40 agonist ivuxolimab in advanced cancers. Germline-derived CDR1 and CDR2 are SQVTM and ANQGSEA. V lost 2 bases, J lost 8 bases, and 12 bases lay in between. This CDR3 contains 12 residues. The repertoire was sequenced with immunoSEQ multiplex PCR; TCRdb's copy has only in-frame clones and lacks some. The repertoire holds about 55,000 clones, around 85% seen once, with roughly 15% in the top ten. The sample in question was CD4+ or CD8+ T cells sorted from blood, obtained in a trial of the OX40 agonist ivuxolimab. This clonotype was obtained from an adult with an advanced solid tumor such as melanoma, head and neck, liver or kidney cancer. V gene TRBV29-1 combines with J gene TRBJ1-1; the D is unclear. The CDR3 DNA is TGCAGCGTTGAAAGCGCGTTCCGGGAAGCTTTCTTT. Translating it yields CSVESAFREAFF.